A selection of T cell receptor beta chains follows, all from one sample in a study of patients and donors after allogeneic stem cell transplantation. TCRdb ran MiXCR on the RT-PCR reads and lists one entry per CDR3 protein. Found here are about 960,000 distinct CDR3 sequences, 18% of them singletons; the top ten hold 6%. Sequenced: blood, either unsorted or a sorted T cell fraction (not recorded which). The receptors come from a human donor who was either an allogeneic HSCT recipient or a stem cell or donor lymphocyte infusion donor (not recorded which). It is not recorded whose cells these are; they may come from a transplant donor. The CDR3 runs from the conserved cysteine through the conserved F or W. The D gene is left open where the match is weak. Size is stated for part of the rows, as once, few or many counts, or as a class when the clone is expanded.

clone_size d_call j_call v_call cdr3_aa cdr3_nt
- TRBD2 TRBJ2-1 TRBV10-3 CAISGTSLDEQFF TGTGCCATCAGTGGGACTAGCCTTGATGAGCAGTTCTTC
- - TRBJ1-5 TRBV20-1 CSATTPGGGQPQHF TGCAGTGCTACCACCCCGGGGGGAGGTCAGCCCCAGCATTTT
- TRBD2 TRBJ2-1 TRBV28 CASARAGGPSNEQFF TGTGCCAGCGCCCGAGCGGGAGGGCCGTCCAATGAGCAGTTCTTC
- TRBD1 TRBJ2-5 TRBV16 CASSQSPRGQETQYF TGTGCCAGCAGCCAATCGCCCAGGGGGCAAGAGACCCAGTACTTC
few - TRBJ2-7 TRBV27 CASSSLGRVVHEQYF TGTGCCAGCAGTTCCCTAGGCAGGGTGGTCCACGAGCAGTACTTC
- - TRBJ2-7 TRBV14 CASSHYYYEQYF TGTGCCAGCAGCCACTACTACTACGAGCAGTACTTC
few - TRBJ2-5 TRBV7-9 CASSSLLGPVKETQYF TGTGCCAGCAGCTCACTACTCGGGCCGGTCAAAGAGACCCAGTACTTC
- TRBD2 TRBJ2-1 TRBV10-3 CAISEASGSLEQFF TGTGCCATCAGTGAAGCTAGCGGGAGCCTTGAGCAGTTCTTC
few TRBD1 TRBJ2-7 TRBV12-3/TRBV12-4 CASSLLGQGVNEQYF TGTGCCAGCAGTTTATTGGGACAGGGAGTTAACGAGCAGTACTTC
few - TRBJ2-1 TRBV20-1 CSAREGAPYNEQFF TGCAGTGCTAGAGAGGGAGCCCCCTACAATGAGCAGTTCTTC
- TRBD1 TRBJ1-1 TRBV28 CASSPAGQGTTEAFF TGTGCCAGCAGCCCAGCCGGACAGGGGACTACTGAAGCTTTCTTT
- - TRBJ2-2 TRBV25-1 CASGVTAWGGELFF TGTGCCAGCGGAGTGACAGCGTGGGGCGGGGAGCTGTTTTTT
- - TRBJ2-3 TRBV20-1 CSAQWAAGTDTQYF TGCAGTGCGCAGTGGGCGGCGGGTACAGATACGCAGTATTTT
few TRBD2 TRBJ2-1 TRBV18 CASSLRTSGRIYEQFF TGTGCCAGCTCACTCAGGACTAGCGGGAGGATCTATGAGCAGTTCTTC
few TRBD1 TRBJ2-2 TRBV10-3 CAISDRGRRTGELFF TGTGCCATCAGCGACAGGGGTCGAAGAACCGGGGAGCTGTTTTTT
- TRBD1 TRBJ2-7 TRBV25-1 CASSGEGALYEQYF TGTGCCAGCAGCGGTGAGGGGGCGCTCTACGAGCAGTACTTC
- - TRBJ2-3 TRBV29-1 CSVDYSDTQYF TGCAGCGTGGACTATTCAGATACGCAGTATTTT
- - TRBJ2-1 TRBV5-4 CASSLTGPSEQFF TGTGCCAGCAGCTTGACAGGGCCAAGTGAGCAGTTCTTC
many TRBD1 TRBJ1-2 TRBV5-1 CASSFGDRSGYTF TGCGCCAGCAGCTTCGGGGACAGAAGTGGCTACACCTTC
many TRBD2 TRBJ2-1 TRBV5-6 CASSLTSGPYNEQFF TGTGCCAGCAGCTTGACTAGCGGTCCCTACAATGAGCAGTTCTTC
few - TRBJ2-2 TRBV9 CASSFGTSTGELFF TGTGCCAGCAGCTTCGGGACAAGCACCGGGGAGCTGTTTTTT
few - TRBJ2-1 TRBV5-1 CASSLGIAVNEQFF TGCGCCAGCAGCCTGGGCATTGCGGTCAATGAGCAGTTCTTC
- - TRBJ2-3 TRBV15 CATRGWGTDTQYF TGTGCCACCCGCGGCTGGGGCACAGATACGCAGTATTTT
few - TRBJ1-6 TRBV5-5 CASSFGSNSPLHF TGTGCCAGCAGCTTCGGATCGAATTCACCCCTCCACTTT
- - TRBJ1-1 TRBV7-9 CASSEAGGVEAFF TGTGCCAGCAGCGAGGCCGGGGGGGTAGAAGCTTTCTTT
- TRBD1 TRBJ2-6 TRBV2 CASFGPGQASGANVLTF TGTGCCAGCTTCGGTCCGGGACAGGCCTCTGGGGCCAACGTCCTGACTTTC
many TRBD1 TRBJ2-2 TRBV12-3/TRBV12-4 CASRIVGTGRTGELFF TGTGCCAGCAGAATAGTAGGGACAGGGAGAACCGGGGAGCTGTTTTTT
- TRBD1 TRBJ1-2 TRBV5-1 CASSSGQGLREGTYGYTF TGCGCCAGCAGCTCAGGACAGGGTCTTCGGGAAGGTACCTATGGCTACACCTTC
many - TRBJ2-1 TRBV12-3/TRBV12-4 CASSFSLREQFF TGTGCCAGCAGTTTTTCTTTACGTGAGCAGTTCTTC